The rows below give T cell receptor beta chains drawn from one sample of a study of CXCR3-negative and CXCR3-positive naive CD8 T cells. From its re-call of the 5' RACE reads, TCRdb lists each CDR3 protein once, without DNA. The listing records 45,000 to 65,000 distinct CDR3 sequences. The specimen sequenced was naive CXCR3- CD8+ T cells from blood. Receptors originate from a human donor in good health. Some clones in this sample may be carry-over from other donors' samples. The CDR3 runs from the conserved cysteine through the conserved F or W.

cdr3_length: 12; j_call: TRBJ2-1; v_call: TRBV9; cdr3_aa: CASSSRVGEQFF
cdr3_length: 14; j_call: TRBJ2-2; v_call: TRBV6-5; cdr3_aa: CASSYGQFTGELFF
cdr3_length: 12; j_call: TRBJ2-1; v_call: TRBV7-6; cdr3_aa: CASSVGIDEQFF
cdr3_length: 16; j_call: TRBJ2-1; v_call: TRBV6-2/TRBV6-3; cdr3_aa: CASSYSIADSYNEQFF
cdr3_length: 17; j_call: TRBJ2-2; v_call: TRBV28; cdr3_aa: CASSLPPDRLNTGELFF
cdr3_length: 14; j_call: TRBJ1-4; v_call: TRBV20-1; cdr3_aa: CSAGNGQGGEKLFF
cdr3_length: 15; j_call: TRBJ2-1; v_call: TRBV7-9; cdr3_aa: CASSATGSSYNEQFF
cdr3_length: 15; j_call: TRBJ2-5; v_call: TRBV7-2; cdr3_aa: CASSPSPGTQETQYF
cdr3_length: 11; j_call: TRBJ2-1; v_call: TRBV25-1; cdr3_aa: CASSPSDEQFF
cdr3_length: 14; j_call: TRBJ2-2; v_call: TRBV12-3/TRBV12-4; cdr3_aa: CASSFAGFTGELFF
cdr3_length: 15; j_call: TRBJ2-7; v_call: TRBV15; cdr3_aa: CATSTEMPGLVEQYF
cdr3_length: 14; j_call: TRBJ2-1; v_call: TRBV20-1; cdr3_aa: CSASPEPSYNEQFF
cdr3_length: 15; j_call: TRBJ2-7; v_call: TRBV10-3; cdr3_aa: CAISDLTWGSYEQYF
cdr3_length: 14; j_call: TRBJ1-6; v_call: TRBV7-6; cdr3_aa: CASSYGRQNSPLHF
cdr3_length: 12; j_call: TRBJ2-1; v_call: TRBV5-6; cdr3_aa: CASSGRNNEQFF
cdr3_length: 13; j_call: TRBJ1-2; v_call: TRBV27; cdr3_aa: CASSEGARSGYTF
cdr3_length: 16; j_call: TRBJ2-2; v_call: TRBV7-8; cdr3_aa: CASSLSKAGERWELFF
cdr3_length: 14; j_call: TRBJ2-1; v_call: TRBV14; cdr3_aa: CASSHATPLHEQFF
cdr3_length: 18; j_call: TRBJ2-6; v_call: TRBV29-1; cdr3_aa: CSVSGTVSPSSGANVLTF
cdr3_length: 16; j_call: TRBJ2-3; v_call: TRBV13; cdr3_aa: CASRILAGASTDTQYF
cdr3_length: 16; j_call: TRBJ2-3; v_call: TRBV12-2; cdr3_aa: CASRRWGTGVTDTQYF
cdr3_length: 15; j_call: TRBJ2-2; v_call: TRBV7-8; cdr3_aa: CASSLAGLNTGELFF
cdr3_length: 13; j_call: TRBJ2-2; v_call: TRBV30; cdr3_aa: CAWEEGAAGELFF
cdr3_length: 15; j_call: TRBJ2-7; v_call: TRBV15; cdr3_aa: CATSPWLSATSEQYF
cdr3_length: 15; j_call: TRBJ1-1; v_call: TRBV28; cdr3_aa: CASRPFENMNTEAFF
cdr3_length: 15; j_call: TRBJ1-1; v_call: TRBV7-9; cdr3_aa: CASSPYGGAKTEAFF
cdr3_length: 14; j_call: TRBJ1-1; v_call: TRBV14; cdr3_aa: CASSQESAGTEAFF
cdr3_length: 13; j_call: TRBJ2-1; v_call: TRBV12-3/TRBV12-4; cdr3_aa: CASSLPSGSEQFF
cdr3_length: 17; j_call: TRBJ2-2; v_call: TRBV24-1; cdr3_aa: CATSDSTSGRAAGQLFF
cdr3_length: 12; j_call: TRBJ2-7; v_call: TRBV29-1; cdr3_aa: CSVEFSSYEQYF
cdr3_length: 16; j_call: TRBJ2-3; v_call: TRBV12-3/TRBV12-4; cdr3_aa: CASTQGRGWSTDTQYF
cdr3_length: 15; j_call: TRBJ1-1; v_call: TRBV7-9; cdr3_aa: CAGIQGASGSTEAFF
cdr3_length: 15; j_call: TRBJ2-3; v_call: TRBV15; cdr3_aa: CATSPGTASTDTQYF
cdr3_length: 15; j_call: TRBJ2-1; v_call: TRBV6-2/TRBV6-3; cdr3_aa: CASSYWDLISNEQFF
cdr3_length: 15; j_call: TRBJ2-1; v_call: TRBV10-1; cdr3_aa: CATGATDGLRNEQFF
cdr3_length: 18; j_call: TRBJ2-5; v_call: TRBV5-1; cdr3_aa: CASSLGTSGSGVQETQYF
cdr3_length: 15; j_call: TRBJ2-5; v_call: TRBV6-1; cdr3_aa: CASSPHWDSEETQYF
cdr3_length: 16; j_call: TRBJ2-1; v_call: TRBV20-1; cdr3_aa: CSARAPPPEVVNEQFF
cdr3_length: 14; j_call: TRBJ1-1; v_call: TRBV28; cdr3_aa: CASSSTTENTEAFF
cdr3_length: 15; j_call: TRBJ2-7; v_call: TRBV4-1; cdr3_aa: CASSQVWAEADEQYF
cdr3_length: 17; j_call: TRBJ1-2; v_call: TRBV7-2; cdr3_aa: CASSLGGGATNSGGYTF
cdr3_length: 15; j_call: TRBJ1-3; v_call: TRBV7-9; cdr3_aa: CASSTSTVSGNTIYF
cdr3_length: 16; j_call: TRBJ2-1; v_call: TRBV14; cdr3_aa: CASSTIPSVLGDEQFF
cdr3_length: 16; j_call: TRBJ2-5; v_call: TRBV28; cdr3_aa: CASSPPTRTLQETQYF
cdr3_length: 14; j_call: TRBJ2-1; v_call: TRBV12-3/TRBV12-4; cdr3_aa: CAHLGFRIYNEQFF
cdr3_length: 14; j_call: TRBJ1-1; v_call: TRBV6-6; cdr3_aa: CASSYSFESSEAFF
cdr3_length: 15; j_call: TRBJ2-1; v_call: TRBV10-3; cdr3_aa: CAISSHRRDQNEQFF
cdr3_length: 14; j_call: TRBJ2-5; v_call: TRBV7-2; cdr3_aa: CASSLGPVQETQYF
cdr3_length: 13; j_call: TRBJ2-1; v_call: TRBV5-5; cdr3_aa: CASSLWVFDEQFF
cdr3_length: 15; j_call: TRBJ2-7; v_call: TRBV5-6; cdr3_aa: CASSLNGAPYYEQYF
cdr3_length: 14; j_call: TRBJ2-7; v_call: TRBV29-1; cdr3_aa: CSVVMTGTAHEQYF
cdr3_length: 15; j_call: TRBJ2-7; v_call: TRBV4-1; cdr3_aa: CASSQVQSVDYEQYF
cdr3_length: 17; j_call: TRBJ2-1; v_call: TRBV3-1; cdr3_aa: CASSQVSRGGAYNEQFF
cdr3_length: 20; j_call: TRBJ2-3; v_call: TRBV28; cdr3_aa: CASSSHIGTGGAEPLDTQYF
cdr3_length: 14; j_call: TRBJ2-5; v_call: TRBV11-3; cdr3_aa: CASSLDSSAGTQYF
cdr3_length: 13; j_call: TRBJ2-7; v_call: TRBV14; cdr3_aa: CASRPARQRWQYF
cdr3_length: 14; j_call: TRBJ2-7; v_call: TRBV20-1; cdr3_aa: CSAQSSGTLYEQYF
cdr3_length: 16; j_call: TRBJ2-1; v_call: TRBV6-5; cdr3_aa: CASSSGTPGLNNEQFF